This T cell receptor (beta chain) originates from a study of T cell repertoires in cytomegalovirus infection. Study context: Public TCR beta signatures were indicative of both CMV infection and a matching HLA type.

This clonotype appeared many times. The antigen is not known. TCRdb itself ran the reads through MiXCR, one entry per CDR3 protein. Of 210,000 or so distinct CDR3 sequences listed, under 8.5% are singletons. Study-level points and caveats: Across the ex vivo response, the dominant clonotypes were HLA-C-restricted CMV-specific TCR beta clonotypes.

V lost 3 bases and J 4 bases, leaving 17 bases between the germline ends. In germline, CDR1 is LGHNA, CDR2 YSLEER. This CDR3 comprises 16 residues. Specimen: PBMCs. The J gene is TRBJ2-3, the V gene TRBV4-3; possible D gene TRBD2, 6 bases. This receptor was obtained from a human donor in good health (CMV status not recorded). Some clones in this sample may be carry-over from other donors' samples. CDR3 coding DNA: TGCGCCAGCAGCCAGGCGGAGGGACCCCACCCAGATACGCAGTATTTT. This encodes CASSQAEGPHPDTQYF.